The 7 T cell receptor beta chains listed next were all sequenced from one sample in a study of cytomegalovirus exposure and HLA in healthy donors. PCR was performed using 60 Vbeta and 13 Jbeta primers. Data came from immunoSEQ multiplex PCR; TCRdb stores just in-frame clones and leaves some out. The repertoire holds more than 90,000 clones, with 70% to 80% as singletons. Specimen: PBMCs. The receptors derive from a man aged 50 or older in good health and CMV-seropositive.

This sequence joins TRBV27 and TRBJ2-2, with 8 bases aligning to TRBD1. V dropped 6 bases and J dropped 7; count of bases not matched to a gene: 7. CDR1 is MNHEY, CDR2 SMNVEV, per germline (reference sequence). The CDR3 runs 14 residues. The CDR3 DNA follows: TGTGCCAGCAGCCGTACAGGGGGTCACGGGGAGCTGTTTTTT. Its translation: CASSRTGGHGELFF.

As for this clone: The sample holds other DNA sequences that translate to the same CDR3. The chain carries TRBV2 and TRBJ1-2; possibly TRBD1 for D (5 bases). Per the germline V gene, CDR1 is SNHLY and CDR2 is FYNNEI. This CDR3 has 12 amino acids. With 4 bases removed from V and 5 bases from J, the gap between germline ends came to 8 bases. As DNA, the CDR3 is TGTGCCAGCAGTGGGACAAGATATGGCTACACCTTC. This codes for CASSGTRYGYTF.

The genes are TRBV7-9 and TRBJ2-7; TRBD2 matches 7 bases. This CDR3 spans 15 amino acids. Losses at the gene ends were 1 base for V and 1 base for J; bases not matched to a gene: 4. Per germline, CDR1 SEHNR and CDR2 FQNEAQ (reference sequence). The CDR3 DNA follows: TGTGCCAGCAGCTTAGTGGCTAGCGGATCCTACGAGCAGTACTTC. Translated: CASSLVASGSYEQYF. Based on the CDR3 plus reference TRBV7-9 and TRBJ2-7, the full variable domain is DTGVSQNPRHKITKRGQNVTFRCDPISEHNRLYWYRQTLGQGPEFLTYFQNEAQLEKSRLLSDRFSAERPKGSFSTLEIQRTEQGDSAMYLCASSLVASGSYEQYFGPGTRLTVT.

This chain links TRBV19 with TRBJ2-3, with D possibly TRBD2 on 6 matching bases. Germline V lookup: CDR1 LNHDA, CDR2 SQIVND (reference sequence). There are 12 residues in the CDR3. Deletions cut 11 bases from V and 5 bases from J, with 14 bases between. The CDR3 nucleotides read TGTGCCCTAGGAGGGAACGGAGATACGCAGTATTTT. Translated: CALGGNGDTQYF.

V is TRBV5-6 and J is TRBJ2-1; 7 bases map to TRBD2. Germline V CDR1 and CDR2: SGHDT, YYEEEE. This CDR3 has 15 residues. Germline trimming cut 5 bases from V and 0 bases from J; bases unmatched to any gene: 5. CDR3 nucleotides: TGTGCCAGCAGGGTAGCGGGTCCCTCCTACAATGAGCAGTTCTTC. This gives the protein CASRVAGPSYNEQFF.

This chain uses TRBV11-2 with TRBJ1-1; a possible D gene is TRBD1 (6 bases). CDR1 is SGHAT and CDR2 is FQNNGV in the germline V gene. The germline V and J ends were trimmed by 5 bases and 1 base, with 14 bases remaining between them. This CDR3 has 15 residues. In DNA, the CDR3 is TGTGCCAGCAGCCGAACCCCGGGACAGAACACTGAAGCTTTCTTT. Translation gives CASSRTPGQNTEAFF.

As DNA, the CDR3 is TGTGCCAGCAGCGTAGATGGAGCGGGGGGCCGTACTGAGCAGTTCTTC. It yields the protein CASSVDGAGGRTEQFF. V and J are TRBV9 and TRBJ2-1; 9 nucleotides line up with TRBD2. With V trimmed by 0 bases and J by 9 bases, 10 bases remained unmatched. The germline gives CDR1 SGDLS, CDR2 YYNGEE. The CDR3 covers 16 residues.